The 9 T cell receptor beta chains presented below share a single source sample, sequenced in a study of blood T cell repertoires in COVID-19. The method was immunoSEQ multiplex PCR; TCRdb's version includes in-frame clones alone and lacks a portion of them. This sample carries 150,000 to 200,000 clones, 80% of them seen once, and the ten largest clones take around 5.9%. Sequenced input: PBMCs or T cells enriched from blood (not recorded which). These receptors were collected from a man in his forties who had recovered from COVID-19.

The CDR3 loop is CASSLGTGSSYEQYV. In DNA, the CDR3 is TGTGCCAGCAGCTTGGGGACAGGGAGCTCCTACGAGCAGTACGTC. V and J are TRBV5-6 and TRBJ2-7; 8 bases line up with TRBD1. The CDR3 contains 15 residues. Germline V gene lookup returns CDR1 SGHDT and CDR2 YYEEEE. V was clipped by 0 bases and J by 0 bases; unmatched bases: 2.

V is TRBV5-1 and J is TRBJ1-2; 7 bases line up with TRBD1. The CDR3 runs to 14 residues. CDR1 and CDR2 (germline): SGHRS, YFSETQ. V lost 3 bases, J lost 4 bases, and 6 bases stayed unmatched. CDR3: CASSWLDRVYGYTF. The CDR3 nucleotides are TGCGCCAGCAGCTGGCTCGACAGGGTCTATGGCTACACCTTC. Full variable domain (remainder filled in from reference TRBV5-1 and TRBJ1-2): KAGVTQTPRYLIKTRGQQVTLSCSPISGHRSVSWYQQTPGQGLQFLFEYFSETQRNKGNFPGRFSGRQFSNSRSEMNVSTLELGDSALYLCASSWLDRVYGYTFGSGTRLTVV.

The chain joins TRBV11-2 to TRBJ1-6; D perhaps matches TRBD1 (5 bases). This CDR3 has 17 residues. V lost 5 bases and J 2 bases, leaving 16 bases between the germline ends. Germline V CDR1 and CDR2: SGHAT, FQNNGV. The CDR3 DNA reads TGTGCCAGCAGCCTCACCGGGGGGGACCCCTATAATTCACCCCTCCACTTT. Translating it yields CASSLTGGDPYNSPLHF.

V is TRBV7-3 and J is TRBJ2-3; 8 nucleotides align to TRBD2. The CDR3 covers 16 residues. With 1 base clipped from V and 2 bases from J, the junction kept 5 bases outside the gene matches. Germline CDR1 and CDR2: SGHTA and FQGTGA. The CDR3 loop is CASSLKGLANTDTQYF. The CDR3 region has the DNA TGTGCCAGCAGCTTAAAAGGACTAGCAAACACAGATACGCAGTATTTT.

This clone was picked up one time. Other DNA sequences of this sample code for an identical CDR3. This chain links TRBV29-1 with TRBJ1-1; D is ambiguous. The CDR3 extends over 13 amino acids. From germline, CDR1 is SQVTM and CDR2 ANQGSEA. V lost 6 bases, J lost 0 bases, and 11 bases lay in between. CDR3 region: CSVERLMNTEAFF. CDR3 DNA sequence: TGCAGCGTAGAGAGGCTGATGAACACTGAAGCTTTCTTT.

The genes are TRBV9 and TRBJ1-2, with a tentative D call TRBD1 (5 bases). Germline V gene data show CDR1 as SGDLS and CDR2 as YYNGEE. V gave up 3 bases and J gave up 4 bases, with 19 bases separating them. The CDR3 loop spans 16 amino acids. The CDR3 DNA reads as TGTGCCAGCAGCGAACGCTCCGCACAGGCAGCCTATGGCTACACCTTC. Protein: CASSERSAQAAYGYTF.

This clone has only one observation. This chain uses TRBV3-1 (or the pseudogene TRBV3-2) with TRBJ2-7; no clear D gene. Looked up from germline, CDR1 is LGHDT and CDR2 is YNNKEL (reference sequence). V lost 4 bases, J lost 7 bases, and 5 bases lay in between. This CDR3 is 10 amino acids long. The CDR3 is CASSLREQYF. CDR3 coding DNA: TGTGCCAGCAGCCTTAGAGAGCAGTACTTC.

The gene calls are TRBV7-9 and TRBJ1-2; 9 nucleotides align to TRBD1. J lost 7 bases, V lost 5 bases, and 8 bases had no gene match. The CDR3 sequence is 14 residues long. Germline V gene lookup returns CDR1 SEHNR and CDR2 FQNEAQ (reference sequence). The CDR3 DNA sequence: TGTGCCAGCAGCCAATGGGACAGGGACGGTGGCTACACCTTC. Its protein is CASSQWDRDGGYTF.

The CDR3 nucleotides are TGTGCCAGCATCCCCCTAGGGGGTGGCTACACCTTC. Its translation is CASIPLGGGYTF. J is TRBJ1-2 and V is TRBV2, with D possibly matching TRBD1 (6 bases). CDR1 and CDR2 from the germline V gene are SNHLY and FYNNEI. The CDR3 totals 12 residues. V was clipped by 7 bases and J by 7 bases, with 13 bases between them.